This T cell receptor beta chain stems from a study of shared clonotypes between healthy human individuals. Overall study context: The plates for each donor numbered three CD4 naive, three CD4 memory, two CD8 naive and one CD8 memory. Study conclusions and caveats: As a rule, naive subsets had a larger estimated richness than memory subsets.

Only CD45RO-negative cells positively selected for CCR7 counted as naive CD8 cells, so terminally differentiated effector memory CD45RA+ cells were excluded. Donors were healthy HIV-negative adults without recently reported acute infections or vaccinations. The germline V gene encodes CDR1 SGHDT and CDR2 YYEEEE. Trimming at V came to 3 bases and at J to 8 bases, leaving 7 bases not matched to a gene. The CDR3 loop spans 13 amino acids. To note about this clone: Its antigen remains unidentified.

Several immunoSEQ 96-well plates shared each subset's DNA, each plate a replicate. The protocol was immunoSEQ multiplex PCR, while the TCRdb copy is restricted to in-frame clones and leaves out a portion. This repertoire shows about 2 million clones, roughly 95% found once; its top ten account for approximately 1%. The sequenced material came from naive CD8+ T cells sorted from blood. This rearrangement joins TRBV5-6 to TRBJ1-2; TRBD1 matches 7 bases. This receptor was identified in a man between 18 and 35 years old in good health. CDR3 DNA sequence: TGTGCCAGCAGCTATGGGACAGTTGGAGGCTACACCTTC. This sequence encodes CASSYGTVGGYTF.